The clone carrying this T cell receptor beta chain was counted ten times or more. The antigen is unknown. V gave up 4 bases and J gave up 4 bases; unmatched junction bases: 8. Germline loops: CDR1 SGHRS, CDR2 YFSETQ. The CDR3 is 17 residues long. The data belong to a study of T-cell reconstitution after alpha-beta-depleted transplantation in children. Study conclusions and caveats: Some patients' high day-60 TCRbeta diversity was attributed to recipient cells surviving conditioning. In patients about two months after transplant, alpha-beta T cells reportedly arose from several hundred expanded graft clones. Once a year had passed after transplant, T-cell counts and diversity came mostly from newly produced T cells.

Construction of the TCRbeta library involved unique molecular identifiers. From the PCR reads, TCRdb called clonotypes with MiXCR, one entry per CDR3 protein. Of approximately 300,000 distinct CDR3 sequences detected, approximately 10% appear once; the ten largest clones hold 20% to 25%. The sequencing here drew on peripheral blood, taken 180 days after TCRalphabeta/CD19-depleted stem cell transplant. The chain has TRBV5-1 and TRBJ2-2; 12 nucleotides line up with TRBD1. This receptor was identified in a male patient between 2 and 15 years old who had a stem cell transplant for chronic granulomatous disease, so the T cells may come from the graft donor. The CDR3 bases are TGCGCCAGCAGCGGAGGGACAGGGGGCGCGGTCACCGGGGAGCTGTTTTTT. Its translation: CASSGGTGGAVTGELFF.